This is a list of T cell receptor beta chains from one sample in a study of regulatory T cells in long-lasting Graves disease. TCRdb itself ran the multiplex PCR reads through MiXCR, one entry per CDR3 protein. Here the sample spans around 500,000 distinct CDR3 sequences, 12% being singletons. This sample was also put to use in a study of T cells in Graves' hyperthyroidism and ophthalmopathy.

Sequences were derived from peripheral blood mononuclear cells (PBMCs), sampled at new diagnosis, from a patient treated with antithyroid drugs. These receptors came from a woman aged 25 to 39 with Graves disease. Each CDR3 is given with its conserved first and last residue. A D gene is named only where the DNA matches it firmly. For some rows the clone size is stated as once, few or many, or as a class when expanded; others skip it.

length: 14; V: TRBV6-1; D: TRBD2; J: TRBJ2-7; size: -; CDR3: CASIRAGGMYEQYF; DNA: TGTGCCAGCATCCGAGCGGGAGGAATGTACGAGCAGTACTTC
length: 15; V: TRBV27; D: TRBD2; J: TRBJ2-4; size: -; CDR3: CASSATREVKNIQYF; DNA: TGTGCCAGCAGCGCAACCCGGGAGGTCAAAAACATTCAGTACTTC
length: 13; V: TRBV6-5; D: -; J: TRBJ2-7; size: many; CDR3: CASSYSELYEQYF; DNA: TGTGCCAGCAGTTACTCCGAACTCTACGAGCAGTACTTC
length: 15; V: TRBV20-1; D: -; J: TRBJ2-3; size: many; CDR3: CSARGPRGFRDTQYF; DNA: TGCAGTGCTAGAGGCCCCAGGGGATTCCGAGATACGCAGTATTTT
length: 15; V: TRBV19; D: TRBD1; J: TRBJ1-5; size: -; CDR3: CASSRGQSSNQPQHF; DNA: TGTGCCAGTAGCAGGGGACAGAGTAGCAATCAGCCCCAGCATTTT
length: 15; V: TRBV19; D: -; J: TRBJ2-7; size: many; CDR3: CASSIEASVPYEQYF; DNA: TGTGCCAGTAGTATCGAGGCTAGCGTGCCCTACGAGCAGTACTTC
length: 15; V: TRBV12-3/TRBV12-4; D: TRBD1; J: TRBJ2-2; size: many; CDR3: CASSPRQGVTGELFF; DNA: TGTGCCAGCAGTCCTAGACAGGGGGTGACCGGGGAGCTGTTTTTT
length: 13; V: TRBV6-1; D: -; J: TRBJ2-3; size: few; CDR3: CASSETRRHTQYF; DNA: TGTGCCAGCAGTGAAACCCGCCGGCATACGCAGTATTTT
length: 13; V: TRBV24-1; D: TRBD1; J: TRBJ1-2; size: many; CDR3: CATSDRDREDYTF; DNA: TGTGCCACCAGTGATAGGGACAGAGAAGACTACACCTTC
length: 13; V: TRBV2; D: -; J: TRBJ2-1; size: many; CDR3: CASSDVGISEQFF; DNA: TGTGCCAGCAGTGACGTGGGGATCAGTGAGCAGTTCTTC
length: 13; V: TRBV11-2; D: -; J: TRBJ1-1; size: many; CDR3: CASSFRGSTEAFF; DNA: TGTGCCAGCAGCTTTAGGGGCAGCACTGAAGCTTTCTTT
length: 17; V: TRBV2; D: TRBD2; J: TRBJ2-1; size: few; CDR3: CASSSSGRFRSYNEQFF; DNA: TGTGCCAGCAGCTCTAGCGGGAGGTTCCGCTCCTACAATGAGCAGTTCTTC
length: 13; V: TRBV3-1; D: -; J: TRBJ1-5; size: many; CDR3: CASSQGSYQPQHF; DNA: TGTGCCAGCAGCCAAGGCAGTTATCAGCCCCAGCATTTT
length: 16; V: TRBV11-2; D: -; J: TRBJ1-1; size: many; CDR3: CASRQIAGAGHTEAFF; DNA: TGTGCCAGCAGACAAATCGCCGGCGCAGGGCATACTGAAGCTTTCTTT
length: 15; V: TRBV10-2; D: TRBD1; J: TRBJ2-5; size: -; CDR3: CASSSGGEGWETQYF; DNA: TGCGCCAGCAGTTCAGGGGGCGAAGGTTGGGAGACCCAGTACTTC
length: 14; V: TRBV12-3/TRBV12-4; D: -; J: TRBJ2-7; size: many; CDR3: CASRVSGSSYEQYF; DNA: TGTGCCAGCAGGGTTAGCGGAAGCTCCTACGAGCAGTACTTC
length: 15; V: TRBV27; D: -; J: TRBJ2-3; size: many; CDR3: CASSFGWGSTDTQYF; DNA: TGTGCCAGCAGTTTTGGGTGGGGCTCCACAGATACGCAGTATTTT
length: 16; V: TRBV9; D: -; J: TRBJ2-5; size: few; CDR3: CASSVGPKTGRGTQYF; DNA: TGTGCCAGCAGCGTAGGACCCAAGACAGGGAGGGGGACCCAGTACTTC
length: 15; V: TRBV7-2; D: TRBD1; J: TRBJ2-5; size: many; CDR3: CASSSFGTGQETQYF; DNA: TGTGCCAGCAGTTCATTTGGGACAGGCCAAGAGACCCAGTACTTC
length: 13; V: TRBV11-2; D: -; J: TRBJ2-7; size: many; CDR3: CASSLYSGYEQYF; DNA: TGTGCCAGCAGCCTCTACAGCGGCTACGAGCAGTACTTC
length: 16; V: TRBV4-1; D: -; J: TRBJ1-6; size: many; CDR3: CASSQGGGGENSPLHF; DNA: TGTGCCAGCAGCCAAGGCGGGGGAGGGGAGAATTCACCCCTCCACTTT
length: 13; V: TRBV27; D: TRBD1; J: TRBJ1-1; size: many; CDR3: CASRQDRDTEAFF; DNA: TGTGCCAGCAGACAGGACAGGGACACTGAAGCTTTCTTT
length: 17; V: TRBV19; D: TRBD2; J: TRBJ2-5; size: -; CDR3: CASSIGLSTSGKETQYF; DNA: TGTGCCAGTAGTATAGGGTTGTCTACTAGCGGGAAAGAGACCCAGTACTTC
length: 16; V: TRBV30; D: -; J: TRBJ2-6; size: few; CDR3: CAWSVTRLSGANVLTF; DNA: TGTGCCTGGAGTGTAACTAGACTCTCTGGGGCCAACGTCCTGACTTTT
length: 16; V: TRBV28; D: TRBD1; J: TRBJ1-4; size: many; CDR3: CASSLYSGTGGEKLFF; DNA: TGTGCCAGCAGCCTCTACTCCGGGACAGGGGGCGAAAAACTGTTTTTT
length: 16; V: TRBV15; D: -; J: TRBJ1-2; size: -; CDR3: CATSTRDRGRYYGYTF; DNA: TGTGCCACCAGCACCCGGGACCGAGGAAGATATTATGGCTACACCTTC
length: 14; V: TRBV11-2; D: -; J: TRBJ1-2; size: many; CDR3: CASSSSPGVAGYTF; DNA: TGTGCCAGCAGCTCCTCCCCAGGGGTCGCTGGCTACACCTTC